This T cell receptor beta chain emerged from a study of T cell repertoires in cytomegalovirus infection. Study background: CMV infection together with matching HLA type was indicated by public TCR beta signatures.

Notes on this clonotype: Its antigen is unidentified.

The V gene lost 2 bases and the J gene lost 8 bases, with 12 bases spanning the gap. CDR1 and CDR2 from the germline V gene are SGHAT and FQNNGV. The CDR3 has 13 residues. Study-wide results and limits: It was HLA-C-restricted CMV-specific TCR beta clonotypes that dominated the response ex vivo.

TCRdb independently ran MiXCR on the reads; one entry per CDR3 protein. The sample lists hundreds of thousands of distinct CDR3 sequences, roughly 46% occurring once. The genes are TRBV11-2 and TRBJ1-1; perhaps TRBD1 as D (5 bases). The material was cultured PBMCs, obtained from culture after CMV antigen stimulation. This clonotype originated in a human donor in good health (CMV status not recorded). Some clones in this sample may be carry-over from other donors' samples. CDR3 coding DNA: TGTGCCAGCAGCTTACAGGGCAGGGACGAAGCTTTCTTT. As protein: CASSLQGRDEAFF. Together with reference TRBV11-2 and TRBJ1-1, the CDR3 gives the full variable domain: EAGVAQSPRYKIIEKRQSVAFWCNPISGHATLYWYQQILGQGPKLLIQFQNNGVVDDSQLPKDRFSAERLKGVDSTLKIQPAKLEDSAVYLCASSLQGRDEAFFGQGTRLTVV.